The 30 T cell receptor beta chains in this list originate from one sample, sequenced in a study of CD8+CD57+ T cells in acquired aplastic anemia. TCR beta VDJ combinations and CDR3 sequences were profiled from genomic DNA. TCRdb reprocessed the reads via MiXCR and lists one record per CDR3 protein. The sample lists 150,000 to 200,000 distinct CDR3 sequences, around half occurring once. CD8+CD57+ cell expansion, shown by flow cytometry, had occurred in the patients selected for sequencing. The sequencing input was sorted CD4+, CD8+, or CD8+CD57+ T cells (not recorded which) from PBMCs. The receptor set was obtained from a human donor with aplastic anemia.

This clonotype has a count of ten or more. The chain employs TRBV20-1 and TRBJ2-1; TRBD2 matches 10 bases. The CDR3 runs 17 residues. Germline V gene data show CDR1 as DFQATT and CDR2 as SNEGSKA (reference sequence). V lost 2 bases, J lost 1 base, and 8 bases stayed unmatched. The CDR3: CSARPPTSGISYNEQFF. In nucleotides, the CDR3 is TGCAGTGCTAGACCCCCTACTAGCGGGATATCCTACAATGAGCAGTTCTTC.

This clonotype was counted many times. The chain uses TRBV5-1 and TRBJ2-3, with D maybe TRBD1 (7 bases). The CDR3 has 15 amino acids. Germline-derived CDR1 and CDR2 are SGHRS and YFSETQ. V was shortened by 3 bases and J by 3 bases, with 14 bases between the two germline ends. This chain's CDR3 is CASSWGDRGTDTQYF. For the CDR3, the DNA is TGCGCCAGCAGCTGGGGGGACAGAGGTACAGATACGCAGTATTTT.

This clonotype was counted at least ten times. The chain links TRBV29-1 to TRBJ1-1; D gene unclear. The germline V and J ends were trimmed by 1 base and 0 bases, with 12 bases remaining between them. CDR1 SQVTM and CDR2 ANQGSEA come from the germline V gene. The CDR3 contains 15 residues. CDR3 region: CSVEVGGSMNTEAFF. CDR3 DNA: TGCAGCGTTGAAGTAGGTGGCAGTATGAACACTGAAGCTTTCTTT.

The chain has TRBV7-9 and TRBJ2-2; D is unresolved. Trimming shortened V by 5 bases and J by 9 bases, and 4 bases separated the two germline ends. The CDR3 is 10 amino acids. Germline CDR1 reads SEHNR; CDR2 reads FQNEAQ (reference sequence). Here the CDR3 DNA reads TGTGCCAGCAGCCAGCGGGAGCTGTTTTTT. Its protein product is CASSQRELFF.

The V and J genes are TRBV15 and TRBJ2-7; the D is unclear. Germline CDR1 LNHNV, CDR2 YYDKDF (reference sequence). The CDR3 loop spans 14 amino acids. Trimming took 0 bases from V and 1 from J, leaving 7 bases between them. The CDR3 DNA reads as TGTGCCACCAGCAGAGATCGGAGATCCTACGAGCAGTACTTC. It yields the protein CATSRDRRSYEQYF.

DNA for the CDR3: TGTGCCATCAGACAAGACTCAAACGATGGCTACACCTTC. This translates into CAIRQDSNDGYTF. The genes are TRBV10-3 and TRBJ1-2, with D unclear. V was pared by 6 bases and J by 6 bases, with 14 bases between. The CDR3 spans 13 residues. Per the germline V gene, CDR1 is ENHRY and CDR2 is SYGVKD.

The gene calls are TRBV7-2 and TRBJ2-7, with TRBD1 matching over 9 bases. Unmatched junction bases numbered 5, after V lost 2 bases and J lost 6 bases. Germline CDR1 and CDR2: SGHTA and FQGNSA. The CDR3 consists of 14 residues. The CDR3 region has the DNA TGTGCCAGCAGCTTAACAGGGGGCTCCCTCGAGCAGTACTTC. It codes for CASSLTGGSLEQYF.

This clonotype has a count of ten or more. This may be a read error, as it is one base from a much larger clone. The gene calls are TRBV29-1 and TRBJ1-1; the match to TRBD1 covers 7 bases. Germline V gene data show CDR1 as SQVTM and CDR2 as ANQGSEA. This CDR3 is built from 14 residues. CDR3 sequence: CSALQDRRNTKAFF. The DNA for the CDR3 is TGCAGCGCATTACAGGACAGGAGGAACACTAAAGCTTTCTTT.

In this sample, this clonotype turned up many times. The chain is built from TRBV6-1 and TRBJ1-1; no clear D. The CDR3 spans 15 residues. The germline V gene has CDR1 MNHNS and CDR2 SASEGT. Trimming pared 0 bases from V and 0 bases from J, leaving 8 bases between. Here the CDR3 DNA reads TGTGCCAGCAGTGAAGCGCCGGTGATGAACACTGAAGCTTTCTTT. Protein product: CASSEAPVMNTEAFF.

A remark on this clonotype: The junction differs from germline at one of its ends, possibly a read error. The chain uses TRBV7-9 and TRBJ1-1, with D maybe TRBD1 (6 bases). The germline CDR1 and CDR2 sequences are SEHNR and FQNEAQ (reference sequence). CDR3 length: 14 residues. The CDR3 is CASEPGHLNTEASF. The CDR3 nucleotides are TGTGCCAGCGAGCCGGGACACTTGAACACTGAAGCTTCCTTT.

V gene TRBV7-9 combines with J gene TRBJ2-5; D not resolved. Between the trimmed V and J ends, which lost 3 bases and 1 base, there was a span of 6 bases. The V gene's germline CDR1 is SEHNR and CDR2 FQNEAQ (reference sequence). The CDR3 has 13 residues. The CDR3 nucleotides read TGTGCCAGCAGCTTCGGGCTCCAAGAGACCCAGTACTTC. Translating it yields CASSFGLQETQYF.

Remarks on this clonotype: A much larger clone is a single base away; this may be a read error. V is TRBV2 and J is TRBJ1-1, with D uncertain. Germline lookup yields CDR1 SNHLY and CDR2 FYNNEI. There are 11 residues in the CDR3. V was pared by 3 bases and J by 3 bases, with 2 bases between. The CDR3 protein is CASSDYTEAFF. Written as DNA, the CDR3 is TGTGCCAGCAGTGATTACACTGAAGCTTTCTTT.

This chain joins TRBV5-1 and TRBJ1-6; D not certain. This CDR3 comprises 17 residues. V dropped 3 bases and J dropped 0 bases, with 13 bases sitting between them. CDR1 SGHRS and CDR2 YFSETQ come from the germline V gene. CDR3 DNA: TGCGCCAGCAGCTCCAGCTCCGCGAGCTCCTATAATTCACCCCTCCACTTT. This encodes CASSSSSASSYNSPLHF.

This clonotype was recorded at least ten times. The genes are TRBV19 and TRBJ1-1; 7 bases agree with TRBD1. The CDR3 sequence is 14 residues long. CDR1 and CDR2 (germline): LNHDA, SQIVND (reference sequence). Germline trimming cut 3 bases from V and 1 base from J; bases unmatched to any gene: 2. CDR3 residues: CASSIRGRNTEAFF. The CDR3 DNA reads TGTGCCAGTAGTATTAGGGGGCGGAACACTGAAGCTTTCTTT. Together with reference TRBV19 and TRBJ1-1, the CDR3 gives the full variable domain: DGGITQSPKYLFRKEGQNVTLSCEQNLNHDAMYWYRQDPGQGLRLIYYSQIVNDFQKGDIAEGYSVSREKKESFPLTVTSAQKNPTAFYLCASSIRGRNTEAFFGQGTRLTVV.

This clonotype occurred many times. The chain combines TRBV19 with TRBJ1-2; D might be TRBD1 (6 bases). CDR1 LNHDA and CDR2 SQIVND come from the germline V gene (reference sequence). V was pared by 1 base and J by 6 bases, with 18 bases between. CDR3 length equals 16 residues. In DNA form, the CDR3 reads TGTGCCAGTAGTATAGGCACCGGGGGGCCTCGGCATGGCTACACCTTC. Amino acids: CASSIGTGGPRHGYTF.

In its sample, this clonotype was seen many times. This sequence joins TRBV7-2 and TRBJ1-3, with D unresolved. The CDR3 consists of 13 residues. Germline lookup yields CDR1 SGHTA and CDR2 FQGNSA. With 5 bases removed from V and 0 bases from J, the gap between germline ends came to 5 bases. CDR3 DNA sequence: TGTGCCAGCAGCCTGGACTCTGGAAACACCATATATTTT. Translated, it gives CASSLDSGNTIYF. Based on the CDR3 plus reference TRBV7-2 and TRBJ1-3, the full variable domain is GAGVSQSPSNKVTEKGKDVELRCDPISGHTALYWYRQSLGQGLEFLIYFQGNSAPDKSGLPSDRFSAERTGGSVSTLTIQRTQQEDSAVYLCASSLDSGNTIYFGEGSWLTVV.

This clonotype turned up a few times. This chain connects TRBV29-1 to TRBJ1-5; D remains unclear. The CDR3 is made up of 13 amino acids. Germline V gene lookup returns CDR1 SQVTM and CDR2 ANQGSEA. V lost 4 bases to trimming and J lost 4 bases, with 11 bases between them. CDR3 sequence (DNA): TGCAGCGTTGTGGTCAGAGCTAATCAGCCCCAGCATTTT. Translation: CSVVVRANQPQHF.

This clonotype was found many times. This rearrangement joins TRBV29-1 to TRBJ1-2, with a tentative D call TRBD1 (6 bases). The CDR3 covers 11 residues. Trimming took off 6 bases at V and 9 bases at J, with 14 bases between the two ends. CDR1 is SQVTM, CDR2 ANQGSEA, per germline. The CDR3 protein is CSVILQGRYTF. The CDR3 DNA reads TGCAGCGTAATCCTACAGGGACGCTACACCTTC.

This clonotype appeared many times. The CDR3 sequence: CASSLAQSSYNSPLHF. DNA for the CDR3: TGTGCCAGCAGCTTAGCTCAGAGCTCCTATAATTCACCCCTCCACTTT. The chain couples TRBV7-2 to TRBJ1-6; no definite D call. Germline lookup yields CDR1 SGHTA and CDR2 FQGNSA. V lost 0 bases to trimming and J lost 0 bases, with 6 bases between them. The CDR3 extends over 16 amino acids.

This chain connects TRBV5-1 to TRBJ1-6; D ambiguous. The CDR3 is 15 amino acids. The V and J ends lost 0 bases and 3 bases respectively, with 7 bases between them. Germline CDR1 SGHRS, CDR2 YFSETQ. The CDR3 here is CASSLAVDYNSPLHF. The CDR3 region has the DNA TGCGCCAGCAGCTTGGCAGTAGACTATAATTCACCCCTCCACTTT.

Notes on this clonotype: This clone may be a read error of a much larger clone one base away. V gene TRBV5-1 combines with J gene TRBJ1-1; possible D gene TRBD1, 6 bases. Trimming took 4 bases from V and 8 from J, leaving 9 bases between them. Germline CDR1 SGHRS, CDR2 YFSETQ. This CDR3 has 11 amino acids. The CDR3 is CASSLGQEAFF. DNA of the CDR3: TGCGCCAGCAGCCTTGGACAGGAAGCTTTCTTT. Based on the CDR3 plus reference TRBV5-1 and TRBJ1-1, the full variable domain is KAGVTQTPRYLIKTRGQQVTLSCSPISGHRSVSWYQQTPGQGLQFLFEYFSETQRNKGNFPGRFSGRQFSNSRSEMNVSTLELGDSALYLCASSLGQEAFFGQGTRLTVV.

For this clonotype: The conserved phenylalanine or tryptophan is not found at the CDR3 terminus, so this likely reflects a read error. The genes are TRBV4-3 and TRBJ2-2; D ambiguous. Between the trimmed V and J ends, which lost 1 base and 1 base, there was a span of 4 bases. CDR3 length equals 14 residues. Per germline, CDR1 LGHNA and CDR2 YSLEER. This CDR3 reads CASSQAGNTGELFL. The DNA of the CDR3 is TGCGCCAGCAGCCAAGCCGGGAACACCGGGGAGCTGTTTTTA.

The genes are TRBV24-1 and TRBJ2-3; D gene ambiguous. Trimming shortened V by 5 bases and J by 0 bases, and 11 bases separated the two germline ends. This CDR3 is built from 15 residues. Germline lookup yields CDR1 KGHDR and CDR2 SFDVKD. The chain's CDR3 is CATSAWSVSTDTQYF. DNA for the CDR3: TGTGCCACCAGTGCCTGGTCGGTTAGCACAGATACGCAGTATTTT.

Details on this clonotype: This CDR3 is missing its conserved last phenylalanine or tryptophan, likely due to a read error. The chain links TRBV25-1 to TRBJ2-1, with 10 bases lining up with TRBD2. V was clipped by 3 bases and J by 8 bases; unmatched bases: 13. The germline CDR1 and CDR2 sequences are MGHDK and SYGVNS. The CDR3 sequence is 17 residues long. CDR3 in amino acids: CASSEPAAGLAFDEQFS. The CDR3 DNA reads as TGTGCCAGCAGTGAGCCCGCCGCGGGACTAGCGTTCGATGAGCAGTTCTCC.

The V and J genes are TRBV19 and TRBJ1-1; no clear D. This CDR3 contains 13 residues. In germline, CDR1 is LNHDA, CDR2 SQIVND (reference sequence). V shed 7 bases and J shed 2 bases, with 11 bases lying between them. The CDR3 loop reads CASNPRGNTEAFF. The CDR3 coding sequence is TGTGCCAGTAACCCCCGGGGTAACACTGAAGCTTTCTTT.

The chain carries TRBV7-2 and TRBJ1-5; unclear D gene. Looked up from germline, CDR1 is SGHTA and CDR2 is FQGNSA. V was cut by 5 bases and J by 1 base, with 9 bases left in between. This CDR3 has 14 residues. The CDR3 DNA reads as TGTGCCAGCAGCGACCACGGGAGCAATCAGCCCCAGCATTTT. Its translation is CASSDHGSNQPQHF.

The rearrangement uses TRBV2 and TRBJ2-7; 7 nucleotides agree with TRBD1. CDR1 is SNHLY and CDR2 is FYNNEI in the germline V gene. V was pared by 1 base and J by 3 bases, with 6 bases of the junction left unmatched. This CDR3 is built from 15 residues. The CDR3 spells CASSEVRGPFYEQYF. The CDR3 DNA follows: TGTGCCAGCAGTGAAGTAAGGGGGCCTTTCTACGAGCAGTACTTC.

This clonotype came up many times. V and J are TRBV12-3 or TRBV12-4 and TRBJ2-1; 12 bases align to TRBD2. The CDR3 extends over 15 amino acids. J gave up 9 bases and V 6 bases, and 9 bases lay outside the gene matches. Here the CDR3 DNA reads TGTGCCAGCAGCGCACTAGCGGGGGGTACAATTGAGCAGTTCTTC. Translation gives CASSALAGGTIEQFF.

Note on this clonotype: A single base separates this from a much larger clone, so it may be a read error. V and J are TRBV7-2 and TRBJ2-5, with unresolved D. Per the germline V gene, CDR1 is SGHTA and CDR2 is FQGNSA. The CDR3 length is 13 residues. CDR3 sequence: CASGFGFQETQYF. CDR3 coding DNA: TGTGCCAGCGGCTTCGGCTTCCAAGAGACCCAGTACTTC.

This clonotype was counted ten times or more. This chain connects TRBV20-1 to TRBJ2-7; D not certain. Trimming left V 5 bases short and J 2 bases short, with 13 bases between. The CDR3 extends over 13 amino acids. Germline loops: CDR1 DFQATT, CDR2 SNEGSKA (reference sequence). CDR3 region: CSAQRRAAYEQYF. The CDR3, as DNA: TGCAGTGCTCAAAGGAGAGCAGCCTACGAGCAGTACTTC.